One and the same sample provided the 27 T cell receptor beta chains below, sequenced in a study of glioma-infiltrating T cells. The iRepertoire nested amplicon-rescue multiplex PCR amplified TCR alpha and beta CDR3s from RNA. TCRdb ran MiXCR on the multiplex PCR reads and lists one entry per CDR3 protein. The data contain roughly 190,000 distinct CDR3 sequences, about 31% of them singletons. Source material: glioma tissue, nonneoplastic brain tissue, or PBMCs (not recorded which). All receptors come from a human donor with low-grade glioma or glioblastoma, undergoing nonglioma brain surgery, or in good health (not recorded which).

V gene TRBV7-6 combines with J gene TRBJ2-1; D call uncertain. CDR1 is SGHVS and CDR2 is FNYEAQ in the germline V gene. This CDR3 region has 16 residues. V lost 4 bases and J 0 bases, leaving 13 bases between the germline ends. The CDR3 coding sequence is TGTGCCAGCAGCTCCTTCCCCCCGAGCTCCTACAATGAGCAGTTCTTC. Its translation: CASSSFPPSSYNEQFF.

At least ten counts were recorded for this clonotype. The V gene is TRBV28, the J gene TRBJ1-2; D unclear. V was shortened by 8 bases and J by 0 bases, with 4 bases between the two germline ends. This CDR3 has 11 amino acids. Looked up from germline, CDR1 is MDHEN and CDR2 is SYDVKM. Here the CDR3 reads CASQSNYGYTF. The CDR3 coding sequence is TGTGCCAGCCAGTCTAACTATGGCTACACCTTC.

The CDR3 DNA reads TGTGCCAGTGCGGGTTTAGGTCCCAATGAGCAGTTCTTC. Translation gives CASAGLGPNEQFF. The chain recombines TRBV19 with TRBJ2-1; weak D call: TRBD2 (5 bases). V lost 8 bases and J 6 bases, leaving 14 bases between the germline ends. Germline V gene lookup returns CDR1 LNHDA and CDR2 SQIVND (reference sequence). CDR3 size: 13 residues. The full variable domain, with the rest looked up from reference TRBV19 and TRBJ2-1, is DGGITQSPKYLFRKEGQNVTLSCEQNLNHDAMYWYRQDPGQGLRLIYYSQIVNDFQKGDIAEGYSVSREKKESFPLTVTSAQKNPTAFYLCASAGLGPNEQFFGPGTRLTVL.

At least ten counts were recorded for this clonotype. The chain carries TRBV7-6 and TRBJ2-3; D possibly corresponds to TRBD2 (5 bases). The CDR3 runs 17 residues. CDR1 and CDR2 (germline): SGHVS, FNYEAQ. V was cut by 1 base and J by 2 bases, with 16 bases left in between. The CDR3 bases are TGTGCCAGCAGCTTAGAGCCCACCGGGCTAGCCACAGATACGCAGTATTTT. Amino acids: CASSLEPTGLATDTQYF.

As concerns this clonotype: One junction end disagrees with the germline gene, perhaps due to a read error. J is TRBJ2-3 and V is TRBV5-5; 7 bases align to TRBD1. Germline loops: CDR1 SGHKS, CDR2 YYEKEE (reference sequence). The length of the CDR3 is 15 residues. CDR3 residues: CASSFKGAHTDTQYF. CDR3 nucleotide sequence: TGCGCCAGCAGCTTTAAGGGGGCTCACACAGATACGCAGTATTTT.

This clonotype was recorded many times. V usage is TRBV4-1 and J usage is TRBJ1-1; TRBD1 matches 8 bases. Germline assignment: CDR1 MGHRA and CDR2 YSYEKL. Germline trimming cut 0 bases from V and 7 bases from J; bases unmatched to any gene: 7. This CDR3 spans 15 amino acids. The CDR3 here is CASSQDRQGAHEAFF. The CDR3 bases are TGCGCCAGCAGCCAAGATCGGCAGGGGGCTCATGAAGCTTTCTTT.

This clonotype was seen repeatedly, ten times or more. This rearrangement joins TRBV28 to TRBJ2-7; TRBD1 or TRBD2 may be the D gene (5 bases each). Germline V gene lookup returns CDR1 MDHEN and CDR2 SYDVKM. This CDR3 is 11 amino acids long. V lost 6 bases and J lost 11, with 14 bases in between. CDR3 bases: TGTGCCAGCAGGGTCGCAGGGAGCGAGTACTTC. It is translated as CASRVAGSEYF.

This clonotype was detected many times. This chain uses TRBV20-1 with TRBJ2-5; either TRBD1 or TRBD2 may supply D (6 bases each). This CDR3 is built from 15 residues. Trimming removed 0 bases at V and 2 bases at J, with 13 bases between. Germline CDR1 DFQATT, CDR2 SNEGSKA (reference sequence). In DNA, the CDR3 is TGCAGTGCTAGAGATCCGCAGGGGAGGCAAGAGACCCAGTACTTC. This sequence encodes CSARDPQGRQETQYF.

The chain is built from TRBV5-1 and TRBJ2-3; D assignment may be TRBD1 or TRBD2 (5 bases each). This CDR3 is built from 15 residues. V dropped 0 bases and J dropped 4 bases, with 12 bases sitting between them. Germline V CDR1 and CDR2: SGHRS, YFSETQ. This CDR3 reads CASSLGGKVSDTQYF. CDR3 coding DNA: TGCGCCAGCAGCTTGGGGGGGAAGGTATCAGATACGCAGTATTTT.

Comments on this clonotype: A read error is possible here, since a much larger clone lies one base away. V usage is TRBV19 and J usage is TRBJ1-5; TRBD1 agrees at 7 bases. J gave up 4 bases and V 11 bases, and 14 bases lay outside the gene matches. Germline assignment: CDR1 LNHDA and CDR2 SQIVND (reference sequence). CDR3 length: 15 amino acids. The CDR3 protein is CAGNQGGSQNQPQHF. CDR3 nucleotides: TGTGCCGGTAATCAGGGGGGGTCCCAGAATCAGCCCCAGCATTTT.

Many counts were recorded for this clonotype. The chain couples TRBV12-3 or TRBV12-4 to TRBJ1-5; 8 positions match TRBD1. The CDR3 runs 15 residues. V lost 5 bases, J lost 5 bases, and 8 bases stayed unmatched. CDR3 DNA sequence: TGTGCCAGCAGTCCCAGACAGGGGCCCGATCAGCCCCAGCATTTT. Its translation is CASSPRQGPDQPQHF.

Comments on this clonotype: Given a much more abundant clone one base away, this may be a read error. The chain joins TRBV19 to TRBJ2-7; 8 nucleotides line up with TRBD2. The CDR3 loop spans 14 amino acids. Germline loops: CDR1 LNHDA, CDR2 SQIVND (reference sequence). The CDR3 nucleotides are TGTGCCAGTGGTATTACGAGCGGGAGCTACGAGCAGTACTTC. It codes for CASGITSGSYEQYF.

Of note for this clonotype: A clone one base away is much larger, so this may be a read error. V is TRBV11-2 and J is TRBJ1-2, with D perhaps matching TRBD1 (5 bases). The CDR3 runs 14 residues. The V gene's germline CDR1 is SGHAT and CDR2 FQNNGV. CDR3 in DNA: TGTGCCAGCAGCCCCCCTGGGACGGTTTATGGCAACACCTTC. Its translation: CASSPPGTVYGNTF.

This chain links TRBV12-3 or TRBV12-4 with TRBJ2-3; tentatively, D is TRBD1 or TRBD2 (6 bases each). The germline V and J ends were trimmed by 6 bases and 4 bases, with 11 bases remaining between them. This CDR3 region has 13 residues. Written as DNA, the CDR3 is TGTGCCAGCAGCCGGGGGCCAGCAGATACGCAGTATTTT. Translated, it gives CASSRGPADTQYF.

This clonotype has a count of ten or more. V gene TRBV11-1 combines with J gene TRBJ1-2; 8 positions agree with TRBD1. The CDR3 consists of 15 residues. V shed 5 bases, J shed 2 bases, and the junction held 7 bases outside the gene matches. The germline V gene encodes CDR1 SGHAT and CDR2 FQDESV (reference sequence). The DNA for the CDR3 is TGTGCCAGCAGCCCCGGACAGGGCACCAACTATGGCTACACCTTC. Encoded protein: CASSPGQGTNYGYTF.

V usage is TRBV5-4 and J usage is TRBJ2-3, with TRBD2 matching over 12 bases. This CDR3 comprises 18 residues. CDR1 and CDR2 from the germline V gene are SGHNT and YYREEE (reference sequence). The trim removed 4 bases at V and 2 bases at J, leaving 11 bases unmatched. CDR3 DNA sequence: TGTGCCAGCAGCGTCCCCGGACTAGCGGGAAAGCTCACAGATACGCAGTATTTT. Residues: CASSVPGLAGKLTDTQYF. Full variable domain (rest looked up from reference TRBV5-4 and TRBJ2-3): ETGVTQSPTHLIKTRGQQVTLRCSSQSGHNTVSWYQQALGQGPQFIFQYYREEENGRGNFPPRFSGLQFPNYSSELNVNALELDDSALYLCASSVPGLAGKLTDTQYFGPGTRLTVL.

Concerning this clonotype itself: One junction end does not reproduce the germline sequence, and a read error may be involved. The V call is TRBV11-1, the J call TRBJ1-5; possible D gene TRBD1, 5 bases. CDR3 length equals 16 residues. CDR1 SGHAT and CDR2 FQDESV come from the germline V gene (reference sequence). CDR3 DNA sequence: TGTGCCAGCGGCTTAGCTTCCCGGACAAGCAATCAGCCACAGCATTTT. This sequence encodes CASGLASRTSNQPQHF.

A word on this clonotype: This may arise from a read error, as a much more abundant clone is one base away. The chain has TRBV18 and TRBJ2-3; 7 positions match TRBD1. The CDR3 consists of 15 residues. Germline V gene lookup returns CDR1 KGHSH and CDR2 LQKENI. DNA for the CDR3: TGTGCCAGCGCCCCAGGGGGAAGAGTTGCAGATACGCGGTATTTT. This sequence encodes CASAPGGRVADTRYF.

This clonotype was detected many times. The chain uses TRBV2 and TRBJ1-2; 7 bases agree with TRBD1. Germline V CDR1 and CDR2: SNHLY, FYNNEI. Trimming took 10 bases from V and 0 from J; bases not matched to a gene: 8. The CDR3 spans 14 residues. CDR3 in amino acids: CATQRDSSNYGYTF. The CDR3 nucleotides read TGTGCCACCCAAAGGGACAGCTCTAACTATGGCTACACCTTC.

The sample holds many counts of this clonotype. V is TRBV7-2 and J is TRBJ2-3; 12 bases map to TRBD2. Losses at the gene ends were 4 bases for V and 3 bases for J; bases not matched to a gene: 5. The CDR3 runs to 16 residues. From germline, CDR1 is SGHTA and CDR2 FQGNSA. The CDR3 region is CASSSRTSGKTDTQYF. The DNA for the CDR3 is TGTGCCAGCAGCTCAAGGACTAGCGGGAAAACAGATACGCAGTATTTT.

This rearrangement joins TRBV6-6 to TRBJ2-7, with D possibly matching TRBD2 (7 bases). Germline CDR1 MNHNY, CDR2 SVGAGI (reference sequence). Trimming shortened V by 9 bases and J by 6 bases, and 21 bases separated the two germline ends. The CDR3 loop spans 14 amino acids. CDR3 in DNA: TGTGCCAGTACCCTCACGGGGGGCAGTGGCGAGCAGTACTTC. Its translation: CASTLTGGSGEQYF.

In its sample, this clonotype was seen many times. The V and J genes are TRBV7-2 and TRBJ2-3, with D unresolved. This CDR3 contains 17 residues. Trimming shortened V by 4 bases and J by 1 base, and 18 bases separated the two germline ends. Germline CDR1 SGHTA, CDR2 FQGNSA. Here the CDR3 reads CASSSIRTGTGTDTQYF. For the CDR3, the DNA is TGTGCCAGCAGCTCTATTCGAACTGGCACGGGCACAGATACGCAGTATTTT.

The table lists this clonotype with many counts. The V and J genes are TRBV6-6 and TRBJ1-1; the D is unclear. Trimming stripped 0 bases from V and 4 bases from J, with 12 bases between. This CDR3 has 15 residues. CDR1 and CDR2 from the germline V gene are MNHNY and SVGAGI (reference sequence). CDR3 residues: CASSYSLDLSTEAFF. Here the CDR3 DNA reads TGTGCCAGCAGTTACTCTTTGGACCTTTCCACTGAAGCTTTCTTT.

The chain carries TRBV20-1 and TRBJ1-2; no clear D gene. The CDR3 covers 10 residues. Trimming stripped 3 bases from V and 4 bases from J, with 3 bases between. CDR1 is DFQATT, CDR2 SNEGSKA, per germline (reference sequence). CDR3 protein: CSASVYGYTF. For the CDR3, the DNA is TGCAGTGCTAGTGTCTATGGCTACACCTTC.

The sample holds many counts of this clonotype. The chain couples TRBV10-3 to TRBJ1-1, with 10 bases fitting TRBD1. CDR3 length equals 14 residues. The germline V gene encodes CDR1 ENHRY and CDR2 SYGVKD. V shed 4 bases and J 5 bases; nucleotides not matched to a gene: 4. The CDR3 nucleotides are TGTGCCATCAGTGCGGACAGGGGGGGAACTGAAGCTTTCTTT. Translation gives CAISADRGGTEAFF.

To note about this clonotype: Possible read error: a much larger clone is one base away. The chain uses TRBV7-8 and TRBJ2-7, with 11 bases identical to TRBD2. The CDR3 has 15 residues. Germline CDR1 and CDR2: SGHVS and FQNEAQ. The DNA of the CDR3 is TGTGCCAACAGCTTAGGGGGGGGACTAGCGGAGGAGCAGTACTTC. Its translation is CANSLGGGLAEEQYF.

This clonotype was picked up many times. This chain links TRBV9 with TRBJ1-5; no definite D call. Germline V lookup: CDR1 SGDLS, CDR2 YYNGEE. This CDR3 is built from 16 residues. The V end lost 0 bases, the J end lost 7 bases, and 17 bases lay between the germline ends. The CDR3 nucleotides are TGTGCCAGCAGCGTAGACGGTAGGGCAGGAGGGCAGCCCCAGCATTTT. Translation: CASSVDGRAGGQPQHF.